The 12 T cell receptor beta chains given below trace back to one sample, sequenced in a study of post-analysis software for immune sequencing data. Antigen specificity for these receptors is unknown. Unique molecular identifiers were built into the TCR beta cDNA libraries. TCRdb re-derived calls from the PCR reads in MiXCR, one entry per CDR3 protein. Among roughly 200,000 distinct CDR3 sequences listed, 25% to 35% were seen once. Study conclusions and caveats: There were five TRBV segments more frequent in patients than controls, and TRBV5-6, TRBV5-1 and TRBV20-1 were among them.

Sequencing was performed on blood. The source is a girl between 2 and 17 years old with multiple sclerosis.

The chain carries TRBV12-3 or TRBV12-4 and TRBJ2-6; perhaps TRBD2 as D (5 bases). This CDR3 comprises 19 residues. V was trimmed by 6 bases and J by 0 bases, leaving 21 bases between them. The CDR3 coding sequence is TGTGCCAGCAGGGGGAGAGGGTCAGTAACACCCTCTGGGGCCAACGTCCTGACTTTC. It encodes CASRGRGSVTPSGANVLTF.

This clonotype was seen many times. J is TRBJ2-5 and V is TRBV28; possibly TRBD1 or TRBD2 for D (5 bases each). The CDR3 consists of 15 residues. The V gene lost 6 bases and the J gene lost 5 bases, with 19 bases spanning the gap. CDR1 and CDR2 (germline): MDHEN, SYDVKM. The CDR3 protein is CASSPTGTISETQYF. In DNA form, the CDR3 reads TGTGCCAGCAGCCCGACCGGGACGATCTCGGAGACCCAGTACTTC.

The V gene is TRBV28, the J gene TRBJ2-5, with 8 bases matching TRBD1. The germline V gene encodes CDR1 MDHEN and CDR2 SYDVKM. CDR3 length: 14 amino acids. V was clipped by 4 bases and J by 1 base; unmatched bases: 2. CDR3 sequence (DNA): TGTGCCAGCAGTTGGACAGGGTCCCAAGAGACCCAGTACTTC. Encoded protein: CASSWTGSQETQYF.

The gene calls are TRBV3-1 and TRBJ1-2; D is ambiguous. V was shortened by 0 bases and J by 8 bases, with 13 bases between the two germline ends. The CDR3 totals 14 residues. Germline V gene lookup returns CDR1 LGHDT and CDR2 YNNKEL (reference sequence). CDR3 in amino acids: CASSQDWAGGGYTF. The CDR3, as DNA: TGTGCCAGCAGCCAAGATTGGGCAGGAGGCGGCTACACCTTC.

Note on this clonotype: A read error may explain this, as a much larger clone is one base away. This chain connects TRBV4-2 to TRBJ2-1; the match to TRBD2 covers 7 bases. Germline assignment: CDR1 LGHNA and CDR2 YNFKEQ. This CDR3 region has 16 residues. CDR3 residues: CANSQGVAGIYNEQFF. CDR3 nucleotides: TGTGCCAACAGCCAAGGGGTAGCGGGTATCTACAATGAGCAGTTCTTC.

This clonotype showed up many times. CDR3 DNA sequence: TGCAGCGTTGAGACCCGCGGGAGTGGATCAGATACGCAGTATTTT. Protein product: CSVETRGSGSDTQYF. V is TRBV29-1 and J is TRBJ2-3; TRBD2 matches at 7 bases. V shed 3 bases, J shed 4 bases, and the junction held 10 bases outside the gene matches. CDR1 is SQVTM, CDR2 ANQGSEA, per germline. This CDR3 has 15 residues.

This clonotype occurred a few times. V is TRBV28 and J is TRBJ1-3, with a weak D call TRBD1 (5 bases). V lost 6 bases and J lost 7, with 19 bases in between. Germline V CDR1 and CDR2: MDHEN, SYDVKM. There are 15 residues in the CDR3. CDR3 DNA sequence: TGTGCCAGCAGACCCAGGGTTAGAGGACGGAACACCATATATTTT. Protein: CASRPRVRGRNTIYF.

This chain uses TRBV6-5 with TRBJ2-3, with a weak D call TRBD2 (7 bases). CDR3 length: 20 residues. Per germline, CDR1 MNHEY and CDR2 SVGAGI. The germline V and J ends were trimmed by 3 bases and 3 bases, with 28 bases remaining between them. CDR3 DNA sequence: TGTGCCAGCAGTTATACGGGCAGGGGTAAAGGCGGGAGTGGAACAGATACGCAGTATTTT. Translated, it gives CASSYTGRGKGGSGTDTQYF.

This clonotype was seen repeatedly, ten times or more. The chain combines TRBV29-1 with TRBJ1-2, with D perhaps matching TRBD1 (6 bases). This CDR3 has 14 amino acids. Trimming removed 5 bases from V and 8 bases from J, with 21 bases in between. Germline-derived CDR1 and CDR2 are SQVTM and ANQGSEA. CDR3 region: CSVPRSTGLGGYTF. As DNA, the CDR3 is TGCAGCGTTCCGAGGAGCACAGGGCTAGGAGGCTACACCTTC. Drawing the rest from reference TRBV29-1 and TRBJ1-2, the complete variable domain is SAVISQKPSRDICQRGTSLTIQCQVDSQVTMMFWYRQQPGQSLTLIATANQGSEATYESGFVIDKFPISRPNLTFSTLTVSNMSPEDSSIYLCSVPRSTGLGGYTFGSGTRLTVV.

This clonotype has just a few counts. The rearrangement links TRBV7-9 to TRBJ1-4; D possibly corresponds to TRBD1 (6 bases). Deletions cut 5 bases from V and 8 bases from J, with 18 bases between. The CDR3 totals 15 residues. Germline V gives CDR1 SEHNR, CDR2 FQNEAQ (reference sequence). The CDR3 protein is CASSPWDILNEKLFF. The CDR3 region has the DNA TGTGCCAGCAGCCCCTGGGACATCCTAAACGAAAAACTGTTTTTT. The full variable domain, completed using reference TRBV7-9 and TRBJ1-4, is DTGVSQNPRHKITKRGQNVTFRCDPISEHNRLYWYRQTLGQGPEFLTYFQNEAQLEKSRLLSDRFSAERPKGSFSTLEIQRTEQGDSAMYLCASSPWDILNEKLFFGSGTQLSVL.

The chain employs TRBV28 and TRBJ2-5; D gene unclear. The better agreement between TRBJ2-7 and the DNA end casts doubt on the J call. This CDR3 is 15 amino acids long. The germline V gene encodes CDR1 MDHEN and CDR2 SYDVKM. The CDR3 sequence: CASSLYGPAPYEQYF. In nucleotides, the CDR3 is TGTGCCAGCAGTTTATACGGCCCGGCCCCCTACGAGCAGTACTTC.

This clonotype was found many times. This chain connects TRBV21-1 to TRBJ2-4; the table's D call, TRBD1, was not checked against the DNA. TRBV21-1 is described as a pseudogene. The CDR3 loop spans 11 amino acids. The CDR3: CASNLKGAQYF. The CDR3 region has the DNA TGTGCCAGCAACCTGAAAGGGGCTCAGTACTTC.